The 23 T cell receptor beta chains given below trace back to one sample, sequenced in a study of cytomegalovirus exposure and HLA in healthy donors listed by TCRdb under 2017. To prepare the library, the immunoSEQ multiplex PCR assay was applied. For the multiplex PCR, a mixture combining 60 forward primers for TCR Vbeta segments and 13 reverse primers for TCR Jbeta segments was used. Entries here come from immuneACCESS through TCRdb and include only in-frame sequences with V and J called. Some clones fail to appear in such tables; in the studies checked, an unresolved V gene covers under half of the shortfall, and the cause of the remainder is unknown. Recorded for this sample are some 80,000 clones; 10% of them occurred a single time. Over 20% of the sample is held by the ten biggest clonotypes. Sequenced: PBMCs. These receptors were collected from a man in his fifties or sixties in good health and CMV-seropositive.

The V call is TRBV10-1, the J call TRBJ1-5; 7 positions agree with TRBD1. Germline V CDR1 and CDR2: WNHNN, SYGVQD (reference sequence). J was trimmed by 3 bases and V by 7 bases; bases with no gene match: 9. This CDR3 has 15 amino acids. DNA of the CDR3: TGCGCCAGCAAGTCCCGGCAGGGGGACAATCAGCCCCAGCATTTT. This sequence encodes CASKSRQGDNQPQHF.

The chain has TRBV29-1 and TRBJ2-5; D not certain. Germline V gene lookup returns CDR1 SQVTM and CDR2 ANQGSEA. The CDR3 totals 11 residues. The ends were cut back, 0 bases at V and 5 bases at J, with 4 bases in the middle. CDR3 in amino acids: CSVEDLETQYF. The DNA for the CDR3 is TGCAGCGTTGAAGATCTGGAGACCCAGTACTTC. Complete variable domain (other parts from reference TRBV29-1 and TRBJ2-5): SAVISQKPSRDICQRGTSLTIQCQVDSQVTMMFWYRQQPGQSLTLIATANQGSEATYESGFVIDKFPISRPNLTFSTLTVSNMSPEDSSIYLCSVEDLETQYFGPGTRLLVL.

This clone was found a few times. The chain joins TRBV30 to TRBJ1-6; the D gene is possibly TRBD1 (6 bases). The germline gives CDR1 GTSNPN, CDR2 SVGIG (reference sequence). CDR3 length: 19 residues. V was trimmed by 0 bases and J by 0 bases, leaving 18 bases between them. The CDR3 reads CAWSVRIWGPSSYNSPLHF. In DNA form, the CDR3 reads TGTGCCTGGAGTGTTCGGATTTGGGGGCCGAGCTCCTATAATTCACCCCTCCACTTT.

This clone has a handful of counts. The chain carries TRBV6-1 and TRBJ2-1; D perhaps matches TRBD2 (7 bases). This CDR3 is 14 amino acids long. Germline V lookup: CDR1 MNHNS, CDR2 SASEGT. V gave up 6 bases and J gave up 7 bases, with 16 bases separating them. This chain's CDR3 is CASRELGGGNEQFF. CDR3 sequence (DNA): TGTGCCAGCAGGGAGTTAGGGGGGGGAAATGAGCAGTTCTTC.

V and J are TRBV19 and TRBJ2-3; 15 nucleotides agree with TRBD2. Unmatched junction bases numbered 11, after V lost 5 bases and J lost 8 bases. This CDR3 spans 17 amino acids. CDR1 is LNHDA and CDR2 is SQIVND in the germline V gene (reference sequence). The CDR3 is CASSPERTSGGASTQYF. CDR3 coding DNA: TGTGCCAGTAGTCCCGAACGGACTAGCGGGGGGGCCAGTACGCAGTATTTT.

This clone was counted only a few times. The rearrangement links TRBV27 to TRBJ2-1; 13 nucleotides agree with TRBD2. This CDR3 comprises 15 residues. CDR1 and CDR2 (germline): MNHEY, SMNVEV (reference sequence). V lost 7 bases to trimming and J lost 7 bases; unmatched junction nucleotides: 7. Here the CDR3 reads CASTRTSGSRNEQFF. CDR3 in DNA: TGTGCCAGCACCAGGACTAGCGGGAGTAGAAATGAGCAGTTCTTC.

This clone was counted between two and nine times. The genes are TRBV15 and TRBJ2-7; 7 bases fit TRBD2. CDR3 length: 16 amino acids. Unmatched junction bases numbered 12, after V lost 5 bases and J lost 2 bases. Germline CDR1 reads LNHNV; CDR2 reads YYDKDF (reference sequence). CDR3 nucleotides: TGTGCCACCAGCTCCCGGGGGGAGGGCCTCCCCTACGAGCAGTACTTC. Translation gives CATSSRGEGLPYEQYF.

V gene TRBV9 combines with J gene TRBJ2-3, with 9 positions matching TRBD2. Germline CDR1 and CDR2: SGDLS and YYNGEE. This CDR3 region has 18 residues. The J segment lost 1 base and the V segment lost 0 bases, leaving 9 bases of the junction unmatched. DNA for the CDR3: TGTGCCAGCAGCGTAGCTGAACTAGCGGGTCGTGGCACAGATACGCAGTATTTT. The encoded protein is CASSVAELAGRGTDTQYF.

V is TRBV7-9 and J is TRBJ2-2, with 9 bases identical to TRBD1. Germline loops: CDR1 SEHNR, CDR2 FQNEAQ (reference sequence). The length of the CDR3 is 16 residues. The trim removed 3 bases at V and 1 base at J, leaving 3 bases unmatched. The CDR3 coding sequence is TGTGCCAGCAGCTTCCCGACAGGGGGGAACACCGGGGAGCTGTTTTTT. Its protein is CASSFPTGGNTGELFF.

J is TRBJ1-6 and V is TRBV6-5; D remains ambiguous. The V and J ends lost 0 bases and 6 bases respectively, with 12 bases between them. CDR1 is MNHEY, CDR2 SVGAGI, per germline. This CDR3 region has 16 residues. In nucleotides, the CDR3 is TGTGCCAGCAGTTACTCGACACCGGGGAGTAATTCACCCCTCCACTTT. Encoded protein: CASSYSTPGSNSPLHF.

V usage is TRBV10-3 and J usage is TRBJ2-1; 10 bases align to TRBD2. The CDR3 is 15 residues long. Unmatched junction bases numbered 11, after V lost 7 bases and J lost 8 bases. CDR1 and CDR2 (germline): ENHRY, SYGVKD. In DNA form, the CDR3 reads TGTGCCATCACTCAAGGGGCTAGCGGGAGTGATGAGCAGTTCTTC. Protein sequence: CAITQGASGSDEQFF.

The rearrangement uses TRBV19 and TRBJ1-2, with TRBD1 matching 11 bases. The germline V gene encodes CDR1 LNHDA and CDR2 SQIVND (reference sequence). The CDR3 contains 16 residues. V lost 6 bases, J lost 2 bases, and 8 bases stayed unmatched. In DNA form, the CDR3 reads TGTGCCAGTAGAACCGGGACAGGGGGAATGAACTATGGCTACACCTTC. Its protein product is CASRTGTGGMNYGYTF.

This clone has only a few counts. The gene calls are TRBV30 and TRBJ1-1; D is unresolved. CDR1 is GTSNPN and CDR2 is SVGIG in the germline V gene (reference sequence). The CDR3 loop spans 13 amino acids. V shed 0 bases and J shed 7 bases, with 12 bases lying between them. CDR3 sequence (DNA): TGTGCCTGGAGTGTTAGCCAAAATTATGAAGCTTTCTTT. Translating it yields CAWSVSQNYEAFF.

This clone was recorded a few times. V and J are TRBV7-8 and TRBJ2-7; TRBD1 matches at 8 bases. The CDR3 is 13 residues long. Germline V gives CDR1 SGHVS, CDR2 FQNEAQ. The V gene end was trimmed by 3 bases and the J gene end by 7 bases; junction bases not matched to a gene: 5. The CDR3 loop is CASSLARGREQYF. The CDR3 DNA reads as TGTGCCAGCAGCTTGGCCAGGGGGCGTGAGCAGTACTTC.

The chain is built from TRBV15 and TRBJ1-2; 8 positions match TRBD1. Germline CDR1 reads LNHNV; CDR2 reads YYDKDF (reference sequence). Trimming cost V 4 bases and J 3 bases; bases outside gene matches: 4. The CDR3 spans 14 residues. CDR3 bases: TGTGCCACCAGCACTCCGACAGGGGACTATGGCTACACCTTC. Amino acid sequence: CATSTPTGDYGYTF.

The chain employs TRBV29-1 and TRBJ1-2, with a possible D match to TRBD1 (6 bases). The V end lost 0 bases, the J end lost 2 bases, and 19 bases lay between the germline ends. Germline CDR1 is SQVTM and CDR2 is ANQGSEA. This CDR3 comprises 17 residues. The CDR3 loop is CSVEDEVRTGWNYGYTF. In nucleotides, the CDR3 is TGCAGCGTTGAAGACGAGGTTCGTACAGGGTGGAACTATGGCTACACCTTC.

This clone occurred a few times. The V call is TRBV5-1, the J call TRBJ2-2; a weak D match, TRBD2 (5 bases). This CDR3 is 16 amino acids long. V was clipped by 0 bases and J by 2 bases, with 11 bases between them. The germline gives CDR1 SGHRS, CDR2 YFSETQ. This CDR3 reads CASSLDARLNTGELFF. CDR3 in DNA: TGCGCCAGCAGCTTGGACGCCAGACTAAACACCGGGGAGCTGTTTTTT.

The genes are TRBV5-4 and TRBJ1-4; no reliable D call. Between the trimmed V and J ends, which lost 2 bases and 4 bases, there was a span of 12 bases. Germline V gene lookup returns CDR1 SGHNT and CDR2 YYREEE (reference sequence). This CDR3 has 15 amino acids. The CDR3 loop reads CASSLHTDLNEKLFF. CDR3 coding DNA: TGTGCCAGCAGCTTACATACAGACCTTAATGAAAAACTGTTTTTT.

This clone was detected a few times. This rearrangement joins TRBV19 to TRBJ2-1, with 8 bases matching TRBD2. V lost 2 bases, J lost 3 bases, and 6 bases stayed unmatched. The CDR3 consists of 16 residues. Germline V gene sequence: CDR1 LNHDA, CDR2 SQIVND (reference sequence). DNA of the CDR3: TGTGCCAGTAGTATATGGGTACTAGCGGACTACAATGAGCAGTTCTTC. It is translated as CASSIWVLADYNEQFF.

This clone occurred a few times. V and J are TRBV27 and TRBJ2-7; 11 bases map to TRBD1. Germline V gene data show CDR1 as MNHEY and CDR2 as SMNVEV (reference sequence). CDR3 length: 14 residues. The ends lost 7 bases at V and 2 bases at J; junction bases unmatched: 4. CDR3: CASTRTGGPYEQYF. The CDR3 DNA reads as TGTGCCAGCACAAGGACAGGGGGCCCCTACGAGCAGTACTTC.

CDR3 coding DNA: TGTGCCAGCAGCCCCCTAGGGGAGGGTAGCTCCTACAATGAGCAGTTCTTC. Translating it yields CASSPLGEGSSYNEQFF. This chain joins TRBV11-2 and TRBJ2-1; TRBD2 matches at 7 bases. Per the germline V gene, CDR1 is SGHAT and CDR2 is FQNNGV. This CDR3 region has 17 residues. The junction had 10 bases not matched to a gene; V was cut back by 5 bases and J by 0 bases. The variable domain in full, completed from reference TRBV11-2 and TRBJ2-1, reads EAGVAQSPRYKIIEKRQSVAFWCNPISGHATLYWYQQILGQGPKLLIQFQNNGVVDDSQLPKDRFSAERLKGVDSTLKIQPAKLEDSAVYLCASSPLGEGSSYNEQFFGPGTRLTVL.

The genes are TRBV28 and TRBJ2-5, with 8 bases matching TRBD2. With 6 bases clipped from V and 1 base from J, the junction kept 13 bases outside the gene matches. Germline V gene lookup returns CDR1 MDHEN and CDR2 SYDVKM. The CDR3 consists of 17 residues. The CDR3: CASSRSASGGPQETQYF. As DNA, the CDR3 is TGTGCCAGCAGCCGCTCGGCAAGCGGGGGCCCCCAAGAGACCCAGTACTTC.

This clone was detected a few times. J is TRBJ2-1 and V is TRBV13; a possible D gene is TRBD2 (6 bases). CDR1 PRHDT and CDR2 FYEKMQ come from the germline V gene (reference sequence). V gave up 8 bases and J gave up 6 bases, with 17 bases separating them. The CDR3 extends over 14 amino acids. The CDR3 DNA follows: TGTGCCAGCGTCAGGGTCGGGGGAGGCAATGAGCAGTTCTTC. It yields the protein CASVRVGGGNEQFF.